The rows below give T cell receptor beta chains drawn from one sample of a study of T cell changes during pregnancy in multiple sclerosis. TCRdb keeps only in-frame clones here, not all; method: immunoSEQ multiplex PCR. In the table there are 40,000 to 60,000 clones, around nine tenths of which are singletons. The sequenced sample was CD4+ T cells from peripheral blood mononuclear cells, obtained before pregnancy. The receptor set was obtained from a female donor with multiple sclerosis, enrolled in a pregnancy study. The CDR3 runs from the conserved cysteine through the conserved F or W. The D gene is left open where the match is weak. Not every row has a clone size; where given, it reads once, few, many or a size class.

len: 15
v_gene: TRBV18
d_gene: -
j_gene: TRBJ1-5
abundance: -
CDR3aa: CASSPTTGSNQPQHF
CDR3nt: TGTGCCAGCTCACCAACGACAGGTAGCAATCAGCCCCAGCATTTT

len: 12
v_gene: TRBV27
d_gene: -
j_gene: TRBJ1-2
abundance: medium-sized
CDR3aa: CASRTQGNGYTF
CDR3nt: TGTGCCAGCAGGACCCAGGGGAATGGCTACACCTTC

len: 14
v_gene: TRBV5-4
d_gene: -
j_gene: TRBJ2-5
abundance: -
CDR3aa: CASSFSDRKETQYF
CDR3nt: TGTGCCAGCAGCTTTTCCGACAGGAAAGAGACCCAGTACTTC

len: 15
v_gene: TRBV5-1
d_gene: TRBD2
j_gene: TRBJ2-7
abundance: -
CDR3aa: CASSWGLAGVNEQYF
CDR3nt: TGCGCCAGCAGCTGGGGACTAGCGGGAGTGAACGAGCAGTACTTC

len: 15
v_gene: TRBV6-5
d_gene: -
j_gene: TRBJ2-1
abundance: -
CDR3aa: CASSYREGGYNEQFF
CDR3nt: TGTGCCAGCAGTTACAGGGAGGGGGGGTACAATGAGCAGTTCTTC

len: 13
v_gene: TRBV29-1
d_gene: -
j_gene: TRBJ1-1
abundance: -
CDR3aa: CSVDQGLNTEAFF
CDR3nt: TGCAGCGTTGATCAGGGTTTGAACACTGAAGCTTTCTTT

len: 15
v_gene: TRBV5-1
d_gene: -
j_gene: TRBJ1-1
abundance: few
CDR3aa: CASSLAAGMNTEAFF
CDR3nt: TGCGCCAGCAGCTTGGCCGCAGGGATGAACACTGAAGCTTTCTTT

len: 15
v_gene: TRBV11-3
d_gene: -
j_gene: TRBJ2-1
abundance: once
CDR3aa: CASSFRGSSYNEQFF
CDR3nt: TGTGCCAGCAGCTTTAGGGGGAGCTCCTACAATGAGCAGTTCTTC

len: 16
v_gene: TRBV28
d_gene: -
j_gene: TRBJ1-2
abundance: -
CDR3aa: CASRTWGGADHYGYTF
CDR3nt: TGTGCCAGCAGAACCTGGGGGGGGGCGGATCACTATGGCTACACCTTC

len: 13
v_gene: TRBV5-1
d_gene: TRBD1
j_gene: TRBJ1-2
abundance: -
CDR3aa: CASRTGDLDGYTF
CDR3nt: TGCGCCAGCAGGACAGGGGATTTGGATGGCTACACCTTC

len: 15
v_gene: TRBV2
d_gene: -
j_gene: TRBJ1-2
abundance: -
CDR3aa: CASTRELLANYGYTF
CDR3nt: TGTGCCAGCACTCGGGAACTTCTAGCTAACTATGGCTACACCTTC

len: 15
v_gene: TRBV15
d_gene: -
j_gene: TRBJ2-5
abundance: -
CDR3aa: CATSKSLLDEETQYF
CDR3nt: TGTGCCACCAGCAAAAGCCTCCTAGACGAAGAGACCCAGTACTTC

len: 15
v_gene: TRBV18
d_gene: TRBD1
j_gene: TRBJ2-1
abundance: -
CDR3aa: CASSPDRGQYNEQFF
CDR3nt: TGTGCCAGCTCACCGGACAGGGGGCAGTACAATGAGCAGTTCTTC

len: 15
v_gene: TRBV9
d_gene: TRBD1
j_gene: TRBJ1-3
abundance: -
CDR3aa: CASSPGTGSGNTIYF
CDR3nt: TGTGCCAGCAGCCCCGGGACAGGGAGCGGAAACACCATATATTTT

len: 15
v_gene: TRBV7-8
d_gene: -
j_gene: TRBJ1-5
abundance: -
CDR3aa: CASSLARQGSRPQHF
CDR3nt: TGTGCCAGCAGCTTAGCGCGCCAGGGGAGTCGGCCCCAGCATTTT

len: 14
v_gene: TRBV12-5
d_gene: -
j_gene: TRBJ1-1
abundance: -
CDR3aa: CASGLGTMNTEAFF
CDR3nt: TGTGCTAGTGGTTTGGGGACAATGAACACTGAAGCTTTCTTT

len: 15
v_gene: TRBV5-6
d_gene: TRBD1
j_gene: TRBJ1-2
abundance: -
CDR3aa: CASSGGTGDTYGYTF
CDR3nt: TGTGCCAGCAGCGGGGGGACAGGGGATACCTATGGCTACACCTTC

len: 16
v_gene: TRBV15
d_gene: -
j_gene: TRBJ2-1
abundance: -
CDR3aa: CATSRDIGEGYNEQFF
CDR3nt: TGTGCCACCAGCAGAGATATCGGAGAGGGTTACAATGAGCAGTTCTTC

len: 14
v_gene: TRBV18
d_gene: -
j_gene: TRBJ2-7
abundance: -
CDR3aa: CASSPSLRSYEQYF
CDR3nt: TGTGCCAGCTCACCTAGCCTCCGCTCCTACGAGCAGTACTTC

len: 17
v_gene: TRBV4-1
d_gene: TRBD2
j_gene: TRBJ2-3
abundance: -
CDR3aa: CASSGRTSGRAANTQYF
CDR3nt: TGCGCCAGCAGCGGACGGACTAGCGGGAGGGCCGCGAATACGCAGTATTTT

len: 14
v_gene: TRBV30
d_gene: TRBD2
j_gene: TRBJ2-1
abundance: -
CDR3aa: CAWSVRRGWNEQFF
CDR3nt: TGTGCCTGGAGTGTTAGGCGGGGGTGGAATGAGCAGTTCTTC

len: 16
v_gene: TRBV5-1
d_gene: -
j_gene: TRBJ2-7
abundance: -
CDR3aa: CASLPPGHPNSYEQYF
CDR3nt: TGCGCCAGCTTACCCCCGGGACATCCAAACTCCTACGAGCAGTACTTC

len: 14
v_gene: TRBV28
d_gene: TRBD1
j_gene: TRBJ2-7
abundance: -
CDR3aa: CASGTGGFYYEQYF
CDR3nt: TGTGCCAGCGGAACAGGGGGCTTTTACTACGAGCAGTACTTC

len: 15
v_gene: TRBV19
d_gene: TRBD2
j_gene: TRBJ2-7
abundance: few
CDR3aa: CASSIGLAGTYEQYF
CDR3nt: TGTGCCAGTAGTATTGGACTAGCGGGGACCTACGAGCAGTACTTC

len: 14
v_gene: TRBV19
d_gene: -
j_gene: TRBJ1-1
abundance: few
CDR3aa: CASTPSGVDTEAFF
CDR3nt: TGTGCCAGTACCCCATCAGGGGTGGACACTGAAGCTTTCTTT

len: 15
v_gene: TRBV5-4
d_gene: TRBD1
j_gene: TRBJ2-5
abundance: -
CDR3aa: CASSLSRTGEETQYF
CDR3nt: TGTGCCAGCAGCTTGTCCCGGACAGGGGAAGAGACCCAGTACTTC

len: 13
v_gene: TRBV6-5
d_gene: -
j_gene: TRBJ1-2
abundance: -
CDR3aa: CASSYRSGVGYTF
CDR3nt: TGTGCCAGCAGTTACAGGTCAGGGGTCGGCTACACCTTC

len: 14
v_gene: TRBV14
d_gene: -
j_gene: TRBJ2-1
abundance: -
CDR3aa: CASSQGAGHNEQFF
CDR3nt: TGTGCCAGCAGCCAAGGGGCGGGGCACAATGAGCAGTTCTTC

len: 15
v_gene: TRBV9
d_gene: TRBD2
j_gene: TRBJ2-3
abundance: -
CDR3aa: CASSGSGSRADTQYF
CDR3nt: TGTGCCAGCAGCGGTAGCGGGAGCCGGGCAGATACGCAGTATTTT

len: 13
v_gene: TRBV7-5
d_gene: -
j_gene: TRBJ1-5
abundance: -
CDR3aa: CVRSFPGDQPQHF
CDR3nt: TGTGTCAGAAGCTTTCCCGGGGATCAGCCCCAGCATTTT

len: 15
v_gene: TRBV7-8
d_gene: -
j_gene: TRBJ1-1
abundance: once
CDR3aa: CASSPPGSANTEAFF
CDR3nt: TGTGCCAGCAGCCCCCCAGGGTCCGCGAACACTGAAGCTTTCTTT

len: 15
v_gene: TRBV5-4
d_gene: TRBD1
j_gene: TRBJ2-4
abundance: once
CDR3aa: CANGTGLEVGNIQYF
CDR3nt: TGTGCCAACGGGACAGGTTTGGAGGTCGGAAACATTCAGTACTTC

len: 12
v_gene: TRBV21-1
d_gene: -
j_gene: TRBJ1-1
abundance: -
CDR3aa: CASSKVGGMSFF
CDR3nt: TGTGCCAGCAGCAAAGTTGGAGGTATGTCTTTCTTT

len: 12
v_gene: TRBV30
d_gene: -
j_gene: TRBJ1-1
abundance: -
CDR3aa: CAWIIGAFEAFF
CDR3nt: TGTGCCTGGATTATTGGGGCTTTTGAAGCTTTCTTT

len: 13
v_gene: TRBV6-4
d_gene: -
j_gene: TRBJ2-1
abundance: -
CDR3aa: CASSATPLHEQFF
CDR3nt: TGTGCCAGCAGTGCCACTCCACTCCATGAGCAGTTCTTC

len: 16
v_gene: TRBV4-1
d_gene: -
j_gene: TRBJ2-1
abundance: -
CDR3aa: CASSQVHMVSYNEQFF
CDR3nt: TGCGCCAGCAGCCAAGTTCACATGGTCTCCTACAATGAGCAGTTCTTC

len: 15
v_gene: TRBV7-9
d_gene: TRBD2
j_gene: TRBJ2-7
abundance: -
CDR3aa: CASSLGGRALSEQYF
CDR3nt: TGTGCCAGCAGCTTAGGCGGGAGGGCCTTGAGCGAGCAGTACTTC